The 16 T cell receptor beta chains reported below all come from one sample, sequenced in a study of response to subunit inactivated influenza vaccine. TCRdb reprocessed the RT-PCR reads via MiXCR and lists one record per CDR3 protein. Counted here are roughly 620,000 distinct CDR3 sequences, over 9% occurring once; the ten biggest clones make up approximately 9.9%. These data were also reused for a study on T cells expressing NK-cell markers. From that report: Scientists made TCR beta cDNA using 5'RACE template switching with UMIs.

Source: PBMCs from blood, taken on the day of vaccination. The source is a man between 50 and 59 years old who received an inactivated influenza vaccine.

This clonotype appeared many times. The chain combines TRBV5-4 with TRBJ2-4; 11 bases are shared with TRBD2. V was pared by 0 bases and J by 8 bases, with 16 bases of the junction left unmatched. Germline V gene lookup returns CDR1 SGHNT and CDR2 YYREEE (reference sequence). This CDR3 contains 19 residues. CDR3 bases: TGTGCCAGCAGCTTGGTCTTTGCGGTGTCTAGCGGGGGGAGAGACATTCAGTACTTC. This sequence encodes CASSLVFAVSSGGRDIQYF.

The genes are TRBV18 and TRBJ2-1; 10 bases line up with TRBD1. Germline CDR1 and CDR2: KGHSH and LQKENI. The CDR3 loop spans 16 amino acids. V lost 2 bases, J lost 3 bases, and 4 bases stayed unmatched. CDR3 sequence (DNA): TGTGCCAGCTCACCATCCGGGACAGGGGACTACAATGAGCAGTTCTTC. It codes for CASSPSGTGDYNEQFF.

In its sample, this clonotype was seen a few times. The CDR3 region has the DNA TGTGCCAGCAGGATGAAGTCCTACAATGAGCAGTTCTTC. Translating it yields CASRMKSYNEQFF. V and J are TRBV5-8 and TRBJ2-1, with unresolved D. Germline V gene lookup returns CDR1 SGHTS and CDR2 YDEGEE. CDR3 length equals 13 residues. V lost 5 bases, J lost 1 base, and 7 bases lay in between.

This clonotype was seen a few times. The chain joins TRBV4-3 to TRBJ2-7; weak D call: TRBD2 (5 bases). In germline, CDR1 is LGHNA, CDR2 YSLEER. The CDR3 is made up of 15 amino acids. With 1 base removed from V and 0 bases from J, the gap between germline ends came to 10 bases. CDR3 sequence: CASSQGFGISYEQYF. Written as DNA, the CDR3 is TGCGCCAGCAGCCAAGGTTTCGGGATCTCCTACGAGCAGTACTTC.

This clonotype showed up just a few times. The chain combines TRBV5-1 with TRBJ2-3; D is unresolved. The V end lost 0 bases, the J end lost 0 bases, and 11 bases lay between the germline ends. The length of the CDR3 is 16 residues. CDR1 is SGHRS, CDR2 YFSETQ, per germline. The CDR3 coding sequence is TGCGCCAGCAGCTTGGACCCAGTATCTAGCACAGATACGCAGTATTTT. Protein sequence: CASSLDPVSSTDTQYF.

The chain carries TRBV12-3 or TRBV12-4 and TRBJ1-6; D call uncertain. This CDR3 region has 14 residues. The V and J ends lost 6 bases and 6 bases respectively, with 12 bases between them. This CDR3 is CASSQAAFNSPLHF. CDR3 nucleotide sequence: TGTGCCAGCAGCCAAGCGGCGTTTAATTCACCCCTCCACTTT.

This clonotype was observed many times. The chain has TRBV29-1 and TRBJ2-5, with a possible D match to TRBD1 (5 bases). The CDR3 runs to 12 residues. V was cut by 3 bases and J by 2 bases, with 7 bases left in between. Germline V CDR1 and CDR2: SQVTM, ANQGSEA. The CDR3 DNA reads as TGCAGCGTTGATGACAGACAAGAGACCCAGTACTTC. Its protein is CSVDDRQETQYF.

The chain links TRBV19 to TRBJ2-7; TRBD2 matches at 14 bases. V shed 4 bases, J shed 3 bases, and the junction held 5 bases outside the gene matches. Per germline, CDR1 LNHDA and CDR2 SQIVND (reference sequence). There are 16 residues in the CDR3. CDR3 sequence reads: CASSTGLAGVFYEQYF. As DNA, the CDR3 is TGTGCCAGTAGTACGGGACTAGCGGGAGTCTTCTACGAGCAGTACTTC.

The chain recombines TRBV12-3 or TRBV12-4 with TRBJ2-2; the match to TRBD1 covers 9 bases. The CDR3 is made up of 16 amino acids. J was trimmed by 4 bases and V by 2 bases; bases with no gene match: 5. The CDR3 DNA follows: TGTGCCAGCAGTTTAATGGGGACAGGGTTCACCGGGGAGCTGTTTTTT. Its protein is CASSLMGTGFTGELFF.

The sample holds many counts of this clonotype. J is TRBJ1-2 and V is TRBV6-2 or TRBV6-3; tentative D call: TRBD1 (6 bases). This CDR3 spans 13 amino acids. V was clipped by 0 bases and J by 7 bases, with 9 bases between them. Germline loops: CDR1 MNHEY, CDR2 SVGEGT. The CDR3 region has the DNA TGTGCCAGCAGTTACTCGGCAGGGGTTGGCTACACCTTC. Its protein product is CASSYSAGVGYTF.

The chain employs TRBV28 and TRBJ1-6; maybe TRBD1 (5 bases). Trimming left V 6 bases short and J 5 bases short, with 8 bases between. This CDR3 is 13 amino acids long. Looked up from germline, CDR1 is MDHEN and CDR2 is SYDVKM. The CDR3 DNA follows: TGTGCCAGCAGAGGGGTCAATAATTCACCCCTCCACTTT. Amino acid sequence: CASRGVNNSPLHF.

This clonotype was observed a few times. This chain uses TRBV20-1 with TRBJ2-5, with D perhaps TRBD1 (6 bases). The germline gives CDR1 DFQATT, CDR2 SNEGSKA (reference sequence). The CDR3 sequence is 13 residues long. V lost 6 bases and J 2 bases, leaving 13 bases between the germline ends. The CDR3 DNA is TGCAGTGCGAACATACAGGGACAAGAGACCCAGTACTTC. It yields the protein CSANIQGQETQYF.

This clonotype has just a few counts. V is TRBV6-1 and J is TRBJ2-7; D unresolved. Germline CDR1 and CDR2: MNHNS and SASEGT. The CDR3 consists of 14 residues. V lost 6 bases, J lost 4 bases, and 16 bases lay in between. In DNA form, the CDR3 reads TGTGCCAGCAGGAGACCGGGCCGAGGTTACGAGCAGTACTTC. Translating it yields CASRRPGRGYEQYF.

A single count supports this clonotype. This may come from a read error, since a much larger clone is one base off. The CDR3 DNA follows: TGCGCCAGCAGCTCCGGGATTCAAATTGAGCAGTTCTTC. It specifies CASSSGIQIEQFF. This chain connects TRBV5-1 to TRBJ2-1; D is possibly TRBD2 (5 bases). Germline V gene data show CDR1 as SGHRS and CDR2 as YFSETQ. Trimming removed 3 bases from V and 9 bases from J, with 13 bases in between. The length of the CDR3 is 13 residues. Complete variable domain (other parts from reference TRBV5-1 and TRBJ2-1): KAGVTQTPRYLIKTRGQQVTLSCSPISGHRSVSWYQQTPGQGLQFLFEYFSETQRNKGNFPGRFSGRQFSNSRSEMNVSTLELGDSALYLCASSSGIQIEQFFGPGTRLTVL.

This clonotype was seen a handful of times. V and J are TRBV29-1 and TRBJ2-1, with a weak D call TRBD1 (6 bases). The CDR3 has 13 residues. V dropped 4 bases and J dropped 0 bases, with 7 bases sitting between them. The V gene's germline CDR1 is SQVTM and CDR2 ANQGSEA. This chain's CDR3 is CSVGGRSYNEQFF. The CDR3 DNA reads TGCAGCGTTGGGGGGCGCTCCTACAATGAGCAGTTCTTC.

The chain couples TRBV5-1 to TRBJ2-1; 12 bases map to TRBD2. V shed 6 bases, J shed 7 bases, and the junction held 11 bases outside the gene matches. Germline V CDR1 and CDR2: SGHRS, YFSETQ. The CDR3 is made up of 16 amino acids. The CDR3 bases are TGCGCCAGCACCTGGGGTACTAGCGGGGGGTTAAATGAGCAGTTCTTC. It specifies CASTWGTSGGLNEQFF.